This T cell receptor beta chain emerged from a study of CD8+ T cells in alopecia areata. V was pared by 5 bases and J by 12 bases, with 15 bases of the junction left unmatched. The CDR3 is 15 residues long. The V gene's germline CDR1 is MNHNY and CDR2 SVGAGI (reference sequence). Isolated RNA was reverse transcribed into cDNA used as the sequencing template. Here immunoSEQ multiplex PCR was the method, and the copy in TCRdb shows in-frame clones only, minus some. The data hold approximately 140,000 clones, with over 80% observed a single time. The material sequenced was CD8+ T cells sorted from blood, taken at week 0. The source is a human donor with alopecia areata. This rearrangement joins TRBV6-6 to TRBJ1-4; TRBD1 agrees at 7 bases. In DNA, the CDR3 is TGTGCCAGCAGTGACCTTGGCGCAGCCCAGGGGGAACTGTTTTTT. Translated: CASSDLGAAQGELFF.